The rows below give T cell receptor beta chains drawn from one sample of a study of T cell clones after liver transplantation. Measured with immunoSEQ multiplex PCR; TCRdb has only the in-frame clones, and not every one. Among tens of thousands of clones listed, about 92% were seen once. The sample in question was CD4+ T cells from blood, obtained around 27 months after liver transplant. These receptors all stem from a human patient who received a liver transplant. The graft donor may have given rise to some T cells. Each CDR3 is given with its conserved first and last residue. Each record gives: clone size, V gene, D gene, J gene, CDR3 length, CDR3 DNA, CDR3 protein. The D gene is left open where the match is weak. Not every row has a clone size; where given, it reads once, few, many or a size class.

NA	TRBV4-1	TRBD1	TRBJ2-1	17	TGCGCCAGCAGCCAAGGACATGGGACAGGGGCCTACAATGAGCAGTTCTTC	CASSQGHGTGAYNEQFF
once	TRBV5-6	NA	TRBJ2-5	14	TGTGCCAGCAGCTTGGCCGGGGCCGGAGAGACCCAGTACTTC	CASSLAGAGETQYF
NA	TRBV29-1	NA	TRBJ2-1	9	TGCAGCACAGACAATGAGCAGTTCTTC	CSTDNEQFF
NA	TRBV6-5	TRBD2	TRBJ2-7	14	TGTGCCAGCAGTTACACGCTAGCGGGAGACGAGCAGTACTTC	CASSYTLAGDEQYF
NA	TRBV9	NA	TRBJ2-7	13	TGTGCCAGCAGCGTAGCGCGGACTACCGAGCAGTACTTC	CASSVARTTEQYF
once	TRBV9	NA	TRBJ2-5	16	TGTGCCAGCAGCGAGATTTTTGACGGGACACAAGAGACCCAGTACTTC	CASSEIFDGTQETQYF
NA	TRBV11-2	TRBD1	TRBJ2-5	15	TGTGCCAGCAGCTTTGGACAGGGGGCGGGGGAGACCCAGTACTTC	CASSFGQGAGETQYF
NA	TRBV5-1	NA	TRBJ2-6	16	TGCGCCAGCAGAGCTGTGGCAGGGGCTGGGGCCAACGTCCTGACTTTC	CASRAVAGAGANVLTF
NA	TRBV9	TRBD2	TRBJ2-2	16	TGTGCCAGCAGCGTAGGCCCTCGGGGGGACACCGGGGAGCTGTTTTTT	CASSVGPRGDTGELFF
NA	TRBV19	NA	TRBJ1-1	11	TGTGCCAGTAGTGATTCCCCCAACAGAAACTTT	CASSDSPNRNF
NA	TRBV4-1	NA	TRBJ2-7	14	TGCGCCAGCAGCCAAGGACAGAGCTCCTACGAGCAGTACTTC	CASSQGQSSYEQYF
NA	TRBV6-6	NA	TRBJ2-7	11	TGTGCCAGCAGTCGTGGAATCGAGCAGTACTTC	CASSRGIEQYF
NA	TRBV19	TRBD1	TRBJ2-2	15	TGTGCCAGTAGCACTGGGACAGGGGTATTTCGGGAGCTGTTTTTT	CASSTGTGVFRELFF
NA	TRBV2	NA	TRBJ2-5	15	TGTGCCAGCAGTGAGGGGGGACCGTACCAAGAGACCCAGTACTTC	CASSEGGPYQETQYF